This T cell receptor beta chain emerged from a study of cytomegalovirus exposure and HLA in healthy donors. About the research overall: Membership in the Caucasian-associated ancestry cluster was found for about four fifths of almost 400 genotyped donors.

CDR1 and CDR2 (germline): MNHEY, SMNVEV (reference sequence). The CDR3 is 16 amino acids. V trimming: 6 bases; J trimming: 0 bases; junction bases outside the gene matches: 7. Primers for the PCR totalled 60 Vbeta and 13 Jbeta. Sequencing used immunoSEQ multiplex PCR; TCRdb keeps in-frame clones, though not all of them. Of under 200,000 clones in the sample, roughly 80% were seen once. J is TRBJ2-5 and V is TRBV27, with 10 bases fitting TRBD2. Sequences were obtained from PBMCs. The receptor was derived from a woman aged 18-29 years in good health and CMV-seronegative. The CDR3, as DNA: TGTGCCAGCAGACCCACTAGCGGGGTATACCAAGAGACCCAGTACTTC. Translating it yields CASRPTSGVYQETQYF.